This T cell receptor (beta chain) came from a study of blood T cell repertoires in COVID-19. On the study more broadly: Specimens from acute and convalescent COVID-19 originated in the United States, Italy and Spain. PBMCs, B-cell-depleted T cells, or T cells were the source of the cDNA or gDNA that made up the material.

The germline gives CDR1 MDHEN, CDR2 SYDVKM. This CDR3 comprises 15 residues. The V segment lost 4 bases and the J segment 2 bases; nucleotides outside the gene matches: 6. In the authors' methods: It was from reference gene primer amplification that nucleated cell counts were estimated. Libraries were prepared by immunoSEQ multiplex PCR; TCRdb keeps only in-frame clonotypes and omits some of them. The DNA was the basis for D and trimming; V, J and clone size are from that table. Among around 78,000 clones, 90% were seen once, and the ten largest hold roughly 1%. The sequence derives from a woman aged 45-60 years in a cohort sampled during active COVID-19. Source material: peripheral blood. V is TRBV28 and J is TRBJ2-7, with 9 bases matching TRBD1. The CDR3 region is CASSYPGQGTYEQYF. The CDR3, as DNA: TGTGCCAGCAGTTACCCGGGACAGGGAACCTACGAGCAGTACTTC.